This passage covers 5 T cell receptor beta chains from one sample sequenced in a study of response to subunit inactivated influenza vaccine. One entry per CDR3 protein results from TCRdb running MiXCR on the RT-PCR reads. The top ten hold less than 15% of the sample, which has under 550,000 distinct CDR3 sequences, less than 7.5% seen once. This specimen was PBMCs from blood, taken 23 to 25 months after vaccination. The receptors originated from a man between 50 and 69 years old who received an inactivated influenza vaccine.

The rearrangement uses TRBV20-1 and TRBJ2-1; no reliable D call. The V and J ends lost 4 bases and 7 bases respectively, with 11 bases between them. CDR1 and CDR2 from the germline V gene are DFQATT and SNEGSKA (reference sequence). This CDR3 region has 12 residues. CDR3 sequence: CSANRLWNEQFF. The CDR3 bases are TGCAGTGCTAATAGGCTTTGGAATGAGCAGTTCTTC.

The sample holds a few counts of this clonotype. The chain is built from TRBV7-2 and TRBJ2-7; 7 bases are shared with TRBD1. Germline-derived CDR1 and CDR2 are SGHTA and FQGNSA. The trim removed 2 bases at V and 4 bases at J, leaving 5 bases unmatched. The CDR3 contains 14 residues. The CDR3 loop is CASSLSGTEYEQYF. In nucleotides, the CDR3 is TGTGCCAGCAGCTTATCCGGGACAGAATACGAGCAGTACTTC.

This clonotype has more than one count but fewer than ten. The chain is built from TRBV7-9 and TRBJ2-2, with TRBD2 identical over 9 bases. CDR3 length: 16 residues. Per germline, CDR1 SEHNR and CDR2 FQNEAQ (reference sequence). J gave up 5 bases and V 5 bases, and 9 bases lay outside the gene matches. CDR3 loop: CASSASGGRGTGELFF. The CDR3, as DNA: TGTGCCAGCAGCGCCAGCGGGGGGAGAGGTACCGGGGAGCTGTTTTTT.

Written as DNA, the CDR3 is TGTGCCAGCAATAGACAGGGGGCCGGCAAGACCCAGTACTTC. Translation: CASNRQGAGKTQYF. V and J are TRBV12-3 or TRBV12-4 and TRBJ2-5; 10 positions match TRBD1. J lost 6 bases, V lost 7 bases, and 8 bases had no gene match. This CDR3 spans 14 amino acids.

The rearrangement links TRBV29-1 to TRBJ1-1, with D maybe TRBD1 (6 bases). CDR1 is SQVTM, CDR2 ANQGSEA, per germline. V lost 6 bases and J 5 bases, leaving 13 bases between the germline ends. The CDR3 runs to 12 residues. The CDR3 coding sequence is TGCAGCGTAAGGGGGGCGGGGACTGAAGCTTTCTTT. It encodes CSVRGAGTEAFF.